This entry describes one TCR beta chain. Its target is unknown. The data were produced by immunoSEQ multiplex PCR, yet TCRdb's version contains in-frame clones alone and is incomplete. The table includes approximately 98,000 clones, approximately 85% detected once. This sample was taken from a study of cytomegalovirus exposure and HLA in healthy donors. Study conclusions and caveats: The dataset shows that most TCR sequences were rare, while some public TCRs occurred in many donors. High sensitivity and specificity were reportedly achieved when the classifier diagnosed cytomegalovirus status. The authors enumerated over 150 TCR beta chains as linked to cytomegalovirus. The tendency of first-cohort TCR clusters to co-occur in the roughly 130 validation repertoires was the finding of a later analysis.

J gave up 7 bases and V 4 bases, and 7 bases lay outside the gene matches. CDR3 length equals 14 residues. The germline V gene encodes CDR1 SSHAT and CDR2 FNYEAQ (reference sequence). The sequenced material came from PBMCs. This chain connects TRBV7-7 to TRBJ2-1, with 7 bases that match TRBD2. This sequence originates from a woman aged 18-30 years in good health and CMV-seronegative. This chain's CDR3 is CASSSGRAGNEQFF. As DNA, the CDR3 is TGTGCCAGCAGCTCCGGGCGAGCGGGGAATGAGCAGTTCTTC.